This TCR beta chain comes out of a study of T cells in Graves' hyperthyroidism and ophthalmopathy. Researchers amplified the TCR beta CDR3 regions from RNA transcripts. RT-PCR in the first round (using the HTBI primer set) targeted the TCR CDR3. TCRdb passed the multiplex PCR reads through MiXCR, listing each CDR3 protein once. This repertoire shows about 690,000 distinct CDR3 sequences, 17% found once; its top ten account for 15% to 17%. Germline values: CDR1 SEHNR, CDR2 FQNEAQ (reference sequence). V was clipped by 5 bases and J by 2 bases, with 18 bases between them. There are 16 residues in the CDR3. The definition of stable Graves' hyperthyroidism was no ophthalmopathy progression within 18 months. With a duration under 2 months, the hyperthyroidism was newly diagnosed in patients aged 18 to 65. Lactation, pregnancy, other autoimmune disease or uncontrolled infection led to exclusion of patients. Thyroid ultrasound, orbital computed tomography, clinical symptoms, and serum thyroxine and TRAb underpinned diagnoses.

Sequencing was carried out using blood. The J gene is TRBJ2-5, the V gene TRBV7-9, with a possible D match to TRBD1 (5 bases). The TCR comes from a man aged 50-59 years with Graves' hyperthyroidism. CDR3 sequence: CASSKTVGASQETQYF. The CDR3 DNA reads TGTGCCAGCAGCAAAACGGTAGGGGCGTCTCAAGAGACCCAGTACTTC.